The clone carrying this TCR beta chain was observed a single time. At the DNA level, this CDR3 is encoded by other sequences in the same sample as well. The naive CD8 fraction comprised CD45RO-negative cells positively selected for CCR7 and excluded terminally differentiated effector memory CD45RA+ cells. The record originates from a study of shared clonotypes between healthy human individuals. Background on the study: Aged between 18 and 49, the donors were a couple of women and three men. CD8 memory received one plate per donor, CD8 naive two, CD4 memory three and CD4 naive three.

Some clones are missing from TCRdb's copy, which holds only in-frame ones; the method was immunoSEQ multiplex PCR. The sample records roughly 1,800,000 clones, approximately 94% being singletons. Material for sequencing was naive CD8+ T cells sorted from blood. The receptor comes from a young man in good health.

The CDR3 DNA sequence: TGTGCCAGCAGCGACAGGACCTCCTACGAGCAGTACTTC. As protein: CASSDRTSYEQYF. The chain couples TRBV6-5 to TRBJ2-7; D perhaps matches TRBD1 (6 bases). The CDR3 has 13 residues. CDR1 and CDR2 (germline): MNHEY, SVGAGI. V dropped 6 bases and J dropped 0 bases, with 9 bases sitting between them.